This T cell receptor (beta chain) was profiled in a study of identifying expanded T cells in peripheral blood. No infections or other immune events were documented during collection. Germline CDR1 reads SGHAT; CDR2 reads FQNNGV. The ends were cut back, 0 bases at V and 3 bases at J, with 17 bases in the middle. The CDR3 contains 17 residues. Clones were sequenced by immunoSEQ multiplex PCR, and TCRdb holds only the in-frame ones, with some missing. The sample lists 90,000 to 100,000 clones, roughly 90% occurring once. The rearrangement joins TRBV11-2 to TRBJ1-2; a weak D match, TRBD1 (6 bases). The clonotype originates from a person aged 18 to 70 in good health. The sample comprised blood. This CDR3 reads CASSLDQGGGIYYGYTF. Here the CDR3 DNA reads TGTGCCAGCAGCTTAGATCAAGGCGGGGGCATTTACTATGGCTACACCTTC.